The rows below give T cell receptor beta chains drawn from one sample of a study of Ad26.COV2.S vaccination and SARS-CoV-2 variants. Produced via immunoSEQ multiplex PCR; TCRdb's table is partial and in-frame only. The table shows hundreds of thousands of clones, with roughly 90% occurring only once. The input for sequencing was peripheral blood, taken in a trial of Ad26.COV2.S vaccine versus placebo. The receptors derive from a person between 18 and 60 years old who received the Ad26.COV2.S COVID-19 vaccine or a placebo. Each CDR3 is given with its conserved first and last residue. D genes are given only for firm matches. Size tells how often a clone was seen (once, few, many) or the class of an expanded clone, and some rows leave it out.

D gene	clone size	V gene	J gene	CDR3 protein	CDR3 DNA
NA	NA	TRBV19	TRBJ1-1	CASRERTEAFF	TGTGCCAGTCGTGAACGTACTGAAGCTTTCTTT
NA	NA	TRBV7-2	TRBJ2-1	CASSLVRGGEQFF	TGTGCCAGCAGCTTAGTTCGGGGCGGTGAGCAGTTCTTC
TRBD2	NA	TRBV6-1	TRBJ2-7	CASSEIGAGRSYEQYF	TGTGCCAGCAGTGAAATAGGAGCGGGACGATCGTACGAGCAGTACTTC
NA	NA	TRBV5-5	TRBJ2-7	CASSLPLGPGEQYF	TGTGCCAGCAGCTTACCATTAGGGCCGGGGGAGCAGTACTTC
NA	NA	TRBV10-2	TRBJ2-5	CAARGSRETQYF	TGCGCCGCGAGGGGGTCTAGGGAGACCCAGTACTTC
NA	NA	TRBV9	TRBJ2-7	CASSVDPGAYEQYF	TGTGCCAGCAGCGTAGATCCCGGGGCCTACGAGCAGTACTTC
NA	NA	TRBV2	TRBJ2-5	CASSVTQGIGETQYF	TGTGCCAGCAGTGTTACTCAGGGAATAGGAGAGACCCAGTACTTC
NA	few	TRBV6-6	TRBJ1-1	CASSQTANTEAFF	TGTGCCAGCAGCCAGACAGCGAACACTGAAGCTTTCTTT
NA	NA	TRBV4-2	TRBJ2-1	CASSQDRGGADEQFF	TGTGCCAGCAGCCAAGATAGAGGGGGGGCGGATGAGCAGTTCTTC
TRBD1	NA	TRBV3-1/TRBV3-2	TRBJ1-5	CASSPGQNQPQHF	TGTGCCAGCAGCCCGGGACAGAATCAGCCCCAGCATTTT
TRBD1	NA	TRBV19	TRBJ2-2	CASRTDRGNTGELFF	TGTGCCAGTAGGACCGACAGGGGGAACACCGGGGAGCTGTTTTTT
NA	NA	TRBV18	TRBJ1-6	CASSPGLNLGSPLHF	TGTGCCAGCTCACCGGGACTAAATTTGGGTTCACCCCTCCACTTT
NA	NA	TRBV1	TRBJ2-7	CTSSLLARYEQYF	TGCACCAGCAGCCTACTAGCGAGGTACGAGCAGTACTTC
NA	NA	TRBV7-2	TRBJ2-7	CASSLGRGSTYEQYF	TGTGCCAGCAGCTTAGGGCGGGGTTCGACCTACGAGCAGTACTTC
TRBD2	NA	TRBV4-2	TRBJ2-3	CASSQDLWEGQTDTQYF	TGTGCCAGCAGCCAAGATCTGTGGGAGGGCCAGACAGATACGCAGTATTTT
NA	NA	TRBV7-2	TRBJ1-5	CASSLVGSNQPQHF	TGTGCCAGCAGCTTAGTTGGCAGCAATCAGCCCCAGCATTTT
NA	NA	TRBV3-1/TRBV3-2	TRBJ2-5	CASSTGARETQYF	TGTGCCAGCAGCACGGGAGCAAGAGAGACCCAGTACTTC
NA	NA	TRBV4-2	TRBJ1-2	CASSQDIGDNYGYTF	TGTGCCAGCAGCCAAGATATAGGAGATAACTATGGCTACACCTTC
TRBD1	once	TRBV3-1/TRBV3-2	TRBJ1-3	CASSPQGSSGNTIYF	TGTGCCAGCAGCCCACAGGGGAGCTCTGGAAACACCATATATTTT
TRBD1	NA	TRBV5-1	TRBJ2-3	CASSPRQGPSTDTQYF	TGCGCCAGCAGCCCTCGACAGGGCCCTAGCACAGATACGCAGTATTTT
TRBD2	NA	TRBV11-2	TRBJ2-1	CASSLAGLAEYNEQFF	TGTGCCAGCAGCTTAGCCGGACTAGCGGAGTACAATGAGCAGTTCTTC
TRBD2	NA	TRBV7-2	TRBJ2-1	CASSFLAGGRNNEQFF	TGTGCCAGCAGCTTTTTAGCGGGGGGGCGGAACAATGAGCAGTTCTTC
TRBD2	once	TRBV5-1	TRBJ2-5	CASSIGSGSKETQYF	TGCGCCAGCAGCATAGGTAGCGGGAGTAAAGAGACCCAGTACTTC
TRBD2	NA	TRBV5-3	TRBJ2-1	CASGTLAGEDLGNEQFF	TGTGCCAGTGGCACCTTAGCGGGGGAAGATCTGGGAAATGAGCAGTTCTTC
NA	NA	TRBV19	TRBJ1-1	CASSWQGSTEAFF	TGTGCCAGTAGTTGGCAGGGATCCACTGAAGCTTTCTTT
NA	NA	TRBV9	TRBJ2-1	CASSVTASSYNEQFF	TGTGCCAGCAGCGTAACTGCGAGCTCCTACAATGAGCAGTTCTTC
NA	NA	TRBV27	TRBJ1-5	CASSSQGLRQPQHF	TGTGCCAGCAGTTCCCAGGGGTTGCGGCAGCCCCAGCATTTT
NA	NA	TRBV6-6	TRBJ1-5	CASSYWALGANQPQHF	TGTGCCAGCAGTTACTGGGCATTGGGGGCCAATCAGCCCCAGCATTTT
TRBD1	few	TRBV19	TRBJ2-1	CASSSPGQGYNEQFF	TGTGCCAGTAGTTCACCGGGACAGGGTTACAATGAGCAGTTCTTC
NA	NA	TRBV18	TRBJ2-7	CASSPAGTYEQYF	TGTGCCAGCTCACCCGCCGGTACCTACGAGCAGTACTTC
TRBD1	NA	TRBV14	TRBJ1-1	CASSPQGALGTEAFF	TGTGCCAGCAGCCCTCAGGGGGCGTTGGGCACTGAAGCTTTCTTT
NA	NA	TRBV10-2	TRBJ2-1	CASSESIGASYNEQFF	TGCGCCAGCAGTGAGTCGATCGGGGCATCCTACAATGAGCAGTTCTTC
TRBD1	NA	TRBV10-3	TRBJ2-7	CAISESGDRLGYEQYF	TGTGCCATCAGTGAGTCGGGGGACAGGCTGGGTTACGAGCAGTACTTC
NA	NA	TRBV6-5	TRBJ1-2	CASRSLQGNYGYTF	TGTGCCAGCAGATCACTACAGGGTAACTATGGCTACACCTTC
TRBD2	NA	TRBV25-1	TRBJ2-1	CASSETRLAANEQFF	TGTGCCAGCAGTGAAACGAGGCTAGCGGCCAATGAGCAGTTCTTC
NA	NA	TRBV2	TRBJ1-5	CACSGSNQPQHF	TGTGCCTGTTCGGGCAGCAATCAGCCCCAGCATTTT
NA	NA	TRBV30	TRBJ1-1	CAWSEDPLEAFF	TGTGCCTGGAGTGAGGACCCACTCGAAGCTTTCTTT
TRBD1	NA	TRBV24-1	TRBJ2-1	CATSEGQGYNEQFF	TGTGCCACCAGTGAGGGACAGGGCTACAATGAGCAGTTCTTC
TRBD2	NA	TRBV9	TRBJ2-3	CASSPPWAGGTDTQYF	TGTGCCAGCAGCCCCCCCTGGGCGGGGGGCACAGATACGCAGTATTTT
TRBD1	NA	TRBV7-2	TRBJ2-7	CASSLVGTASSYEQYF	TGTGCCAGCAGCTTAGTAGGGACAGCGAGCTCCTACGAGCAGTACTTC
NA	NA	TRBV9	TRBJ2-2	CASSGGLVSGELFF	TGTGCCAGCAGCGGCGGCCTAGTCTCCGGGGAGCTGTTTTTT
NA	NA	TRBV6-5	TRBJ1-1	CASSRGSPSNTEAFF	TGTGCCAGCAGTCGGGGCAGTCCTTCGAACACTGAAGCTTTCTTT
NA	NA	TRBV11-1	TRBJ2-1	CASSQEGHEQFF	TGTGCCAGCAGCCAAGAGGGTCATGAGCAGTTCTTC
NA	NA	TRBV5-6	TRBJ2-1	CASSLGTGDEQFF	TGTGCCAGCAGCCTCGGGACTGGGGATGAGCAGTTCTTC
NA	NA	TRBV6-1	TRBJ1-2	CASSEWVLANYGYTF	TGTGCCAGCAGTGAATGGGTCCTAGCTAACTATGGCTACACCTTC